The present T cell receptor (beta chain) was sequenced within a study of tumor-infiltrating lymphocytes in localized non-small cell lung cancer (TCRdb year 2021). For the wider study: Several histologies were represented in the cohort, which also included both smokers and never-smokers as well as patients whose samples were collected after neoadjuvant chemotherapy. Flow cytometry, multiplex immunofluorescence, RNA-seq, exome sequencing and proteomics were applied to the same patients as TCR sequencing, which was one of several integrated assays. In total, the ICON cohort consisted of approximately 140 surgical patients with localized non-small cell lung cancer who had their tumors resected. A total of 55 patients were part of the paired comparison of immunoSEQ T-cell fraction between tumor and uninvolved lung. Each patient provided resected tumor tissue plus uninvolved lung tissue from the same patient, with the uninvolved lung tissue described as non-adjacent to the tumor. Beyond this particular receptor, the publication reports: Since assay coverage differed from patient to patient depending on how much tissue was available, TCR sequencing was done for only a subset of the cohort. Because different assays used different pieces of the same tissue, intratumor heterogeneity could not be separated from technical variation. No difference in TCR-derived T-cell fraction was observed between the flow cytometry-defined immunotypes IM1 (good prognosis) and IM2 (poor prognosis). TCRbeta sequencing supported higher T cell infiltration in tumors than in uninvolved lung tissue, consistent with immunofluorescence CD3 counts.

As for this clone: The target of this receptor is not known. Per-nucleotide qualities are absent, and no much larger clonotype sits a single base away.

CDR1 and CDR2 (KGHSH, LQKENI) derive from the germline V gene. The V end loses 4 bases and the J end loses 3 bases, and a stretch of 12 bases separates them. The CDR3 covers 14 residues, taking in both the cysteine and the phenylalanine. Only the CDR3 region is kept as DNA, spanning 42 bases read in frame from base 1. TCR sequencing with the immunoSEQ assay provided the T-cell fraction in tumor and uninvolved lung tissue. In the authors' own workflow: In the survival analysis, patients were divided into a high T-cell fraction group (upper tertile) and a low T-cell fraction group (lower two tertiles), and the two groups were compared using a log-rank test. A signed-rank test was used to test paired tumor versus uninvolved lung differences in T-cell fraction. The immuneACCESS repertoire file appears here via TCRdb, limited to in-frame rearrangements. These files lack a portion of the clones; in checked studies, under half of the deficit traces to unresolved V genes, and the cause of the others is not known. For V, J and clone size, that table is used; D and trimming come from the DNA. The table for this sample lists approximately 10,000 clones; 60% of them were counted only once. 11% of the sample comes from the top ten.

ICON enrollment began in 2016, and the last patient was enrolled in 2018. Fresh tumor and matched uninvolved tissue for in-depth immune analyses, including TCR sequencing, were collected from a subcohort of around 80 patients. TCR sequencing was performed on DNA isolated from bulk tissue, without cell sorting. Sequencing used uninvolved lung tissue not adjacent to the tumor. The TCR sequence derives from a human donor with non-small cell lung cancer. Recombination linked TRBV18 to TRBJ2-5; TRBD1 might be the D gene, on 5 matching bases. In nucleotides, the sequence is TGTGCCAGCTCACAGATGATCAGGGAAGAGACCCAGTACTTC. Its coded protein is CASSQMIREETQYF.